The 5 T cell receptor beta chains below all came from one sample that was sequenced in a study of blood T cell repertoires in COVID-19. The repertoire was sequenced with immunoSEQ multiplex PCR; TCRdb's copy has only in-frame clones and lacks some. The table has more than 110,000 clones, roughly 80% seen once; the top ten hold around 8%. The specimen sequenced was peripheral blood. The origin of the receptors is a human donor in a cohort sampled during active COVID-19.

V and J are TRBV5-6 and TRBJ1-4; no clear D gene. CDR1 and CDR2 (germline): SGHDT, YYEEEE. The CDR3 is made up of 19 amino acids. V was pared by 4 bases and J by 0 bases, with 22 bases between. DNA of the CDR3: TGTGCCAGCAGCCTGGGCGGCCCCTTAAGACCCACAACTAATGAAAAACTGTTTTTT. Protein: CASSLGGPLRPTTNEKLFF.

Many counts were recorded for this clone. The chain carries TRBV18 and TRBJ2-7, with D possibly being TRBD1 (5 bases). The CDR3 contains 14 residues. The germline V gene encodes CDR1 KGHSH and CDR2 LQKENI. Trimming removed 2 bases at V and 6 bases at J, with 14 bases between. The CDR3 spells CASSPRGEFGEQYF. CDR3 bases: TGTGCCAGCTCACCAAGGGGCGAATTCGGCGAGCAGTACTTC.

Concerning this clone: Other DNA sequences in the same sample also yield this CDR3. The V call is TRBV27, the J call TRBJ1-1, with D tentatively TRBD1 (5 bases). Looked up from germline, CDR1 is MNHEY and CDR2 is SMNVEV (reference sequence). Trimming removed 0 bases at V and 5 bases at J, with 10 bases between. The CDR3 is 14 amino acids. As DNA, the CDR3 is TGTGCCAGCAGTTTATCAGGGGTTGGAACTGAAGCTTTCTTT. As protein: CASSLSGVGTEAFF.

The chain joins TRBV6-6 to TRBJ2-5, with 10 bases that match TRBD2. The CDR3 is 16 residues long. Germline assignment: CDR1 MNHNY and CDR2 SVGAGI (reference sequence). After removal of 5 bases from V and 2 bases from J, the junction contained 8 bases not matched to a gene. Here the CDR3 reads CASSISAGGLQETQYF. DNA for the CDR3: TGTGCCAGCAGTATCTCAGCGGGGGGGCTTCAAGAGACCCAGTACTTC.

The chain combines TRBV29-1 with TRBJ2-7, with TRBD1 identical over 8 bases. V was clipped by 1 base and J by 5 bases; unmatched bases: 13. The CDR3 consists of 16 residues. Germline loops: CDR1 SQVTM, CDR2 ANQGSEA. In DNA form, the CDR3 reads TGCAGCGTTGAAGTACCCGGACAGGGTAGCATCCACGAGCAGTACTTC. The encoded protein is CSVEVPGQGSIHEQYF.